Listed here are 12 T cell receptor beta chains from one sample, sequenced in a study of graft-versus-host responses after intestinal transplantation. The data were produced by immunoSEQ multiplex PCR, yet TCRdb's version contains in-frame clones alone and is incomplete. The data contain 100,000 or so clones, roughly 91% of them singletons. No antigen is known for these receptors. Sample: unstimulated CD8+ T cells sorted from spleen or lymph node cells, taken before intestinal transplant. These receptors all come from a human donor who received an intestinal transplant.

The chain links TRBV7-9 to TRBJ1-4; 8 bases are a match to TRBD1. The junction had 15 bases not matched to a gene; V was cut back by 5 bases and J by 4 bases. The CDR3 is made up of 18 amino acids. Germline CDR1 is SEHNR and CDR2 is FQNEAQ (reference sequence). CDR3 nucleotide sequence: TGTGCCAGCAGCCCCGTCGCGGCAGGGGGCCCTAGTAATGAAAAACTGTTTTTT. Its translation is CASSPVAAGGPSNEKLFF.

The chain couples TRBV27 to TRBJ1-4, with 9 positions matching TRBD1. The CDR3 is 18 amino acids. The V gene's germline CDR1 is MNHEY and CDR2 SMNVEV (reference sequence). The V gene end was trimmed by 5 bases and the J gene end by 11 bases; junction bases not matched to a gene: 21. This CDR3 reads CASSTTQSTGTGFGKLFF. CDR3 nucleotides: TGTGCCAGCAGTACTACCCAAAGCACCGGGACAGGGTTTGGGAAACTGTTTTTT.

In DNA form, the CDR3 reads TGCGCCAGCAGCCAAGAGCAGGGGCGGTACGAGCAGTACTTC. Protein: CASSQEQGRYEQYF. V usage is TRBV4-3 and J usage is TRBJ2-7; TRBD1 might be the D (6 bases). The CDR3 extends over 14 amino acids. V shed 0 bases and J shed 4 bases, with 10 bases lying between them. The germline V gene encodes CDR1 LGHNA and CDR2 YSLEER.

Details on this clone: Other DNA sequences in this sample translate to the same CDR3. CDR3: CASSLGGPTGELFF. In DNA, the CDR3 is TGTGCCAGCAGCTTGGGGGGGCCCACCGGGGAGCTGTTTTTT. The genes are TRBV5-6 and TRBJ2-2; tentatively, D is TRBD1 (6 bases). Germline V gives CDR1 SGHDT, CDR2 YYEEEE. This CDR3 region has 14 residues. Trimming removed 0 bases from V and 4 bases from J, with 7 bases in between.

The genes are TRBV19 and TRBJ2-3; no definite D call. Trimming shortened V by 4 bases and J by 1 base, and 12 bases separated the two germline ends. Germline loops: CDR1 LNHDA, CDR2 SQIVND (reference sequence). The CDR3 extends over 15 amino acids. The CDR3, as DNA: TGTGCCAGTAGTACTTATCAGTCCCGCACAGATACGCAGTATTTT. Residues: CASSTYQSRTDTQYF.

The chain carries TRBV7-8 and TRBJ1-4, with 7 bases matching TRBD1. This CDR3 contains 20 residues. J gave up 3 bases and V 0 bases, and 16 bases lay outside the gene matches. From germline, CDR1 is SGHVS and CDR2 FQNEAQ. The DNA of the CDR3 is TGTGCCAGCAGCTTAGCGCTCAGGGACAGCTATACGGCGGCTAATGAAAAACTGTTTTTT. Protein sequence: CASSLALRDSYTAANEKLFF.

CDR3 residues: CAWSVVRDTEAFF. The CDR3 bases are TGTGCCTGGAGTGTTGTCAGGGACACTGAAGCTTTCTTT. The chain has TRBV30 and TRBJ1-1; D may be TRBD1 (5 bases). The CDR3 contains 13 residues. CDR1 is GTSNPN and CDR2 is SVGIG in the germline V gene (reference sequence). The germline V and J ends were trimmed by 0 bases and 3 bases, with 8 bases remaining between them.

The chain employs TRBV27 and TRBJ2-3, with 9 bases aligning to TRBD2. Germline V gives CDR1 MNHEY, CDR2 SMNVEV (reference sequence). CDR3 length: 15 amino acids. V gave up 8 bases and J gave up 0 bases; unmatched junction bases: 6. The CDR3 nucleotides read TGTGCCAGCGCAGGACTAGCGACAAGCACAGATACGCAGTATTTT. Protein product: CASAGLATSTDTQYF.

The V gene is TRBV5-4, the J gene TRBJ2-7; D may be TRBD1 (6 bases). Deletions cut 4 bases from V and 6 bases from J, with 14 bases between. CDR1 is SGHNT and CDR2 is YYREEE in the germline V gene (reference sequence). The CDR3 runs to 13 residues. The CDR3 region has the DNA TGTGCCAGCAGCCCGGACAGCCTTCGCGAGCAGTACTTC. Protein product: CASSPDSLREQYF.

This chain links TRBV30 with TRBJ2-3, with D uncertain. The germline CDR1 and CDR2 sequences are GTSNPN and SVGIG (reference sequence). The CDR3 covers 12 residues. V lost 2 bases and J 6 bases, leaving 9 bases between the germline ends. CDR3: CAWSTQMDTQYF. The CDR3 bases are TGTGCCTGGAGTACTCAAATGGATACGCAGTATTTT.

This rearrangement joins TRBV7-8 to TRBJ1-1; 7 nucleotides line up with TRBD1. J lost 4 bases, V lost 1 base, and 3 bases had no gene match. The germline gives CDR1 SGHVS, CDR2 FQNEAQ. The CDR3 contains 14 residues. CDR3 nucleotides: TGTGCCAGCAGCTTAGGACAGGGCAGCACTGAAGCTTTCTTT. Amino acid sequence: CASSLGQGSTEAFF. The full variable domain, its missing parts supplied by reference TRBV7-8 and TRBJ1-1, is GAGVSQSPRYKVAKRGQDVALRCDPISGHVSLFWYQQALGQGPEFLTYFQNEAQLDKSGLPSDRFFAERPEGSVSTLKIQRTQQEDSAVYLCASSLGQGSTEAFFGQGTRLTVV.

This chain links TRBV27 with TRBJ2-1, with TRBD1 as a possible D gene (5 bases). This CDR3 is built from 14 residues. Germline loops: CDR1 MNHEY, CDR2 SMNVEV (reference sequence). V was trimmed by 6 bases and J by 5 bases, leaving 14 bases between them. CDR3 in amino acids: CASRPQERNNEQFF. The DNA of the CDR3 is TGTGCCAGCAGGCCACAGGAGAGGAACAATGAGCAGTTCTTC.